The source of this TCR beta chain is a study of T cells in Graves' hyperthyroidism and ophthalmopathy. This CDR3 has 16 amino acids. Per germline, CDR1 SGHRS and CDR2 YFSETQ. Germline trimming cut 4 bases from V and 2 bases from J; bases unmatched to any gene: 7. RNA transcripts gave rise to amplified TCR beta CDR3 regions. The HTBI primer set was used in a first-round RT-PCR of the TCR CDR3. MiXCR, applied by TCRdb to the multiplex PCR reads, yields one record per CDR3 protein. This table has roughly 300,000 distinct CDR3 sequences, under 25% appearing once. The source is a woman in her forties or fifties with Graves' hyperthyroidism. The sequenced material came from blood. The rearrangement links TRBV5-1 to TRBJ2-1; TRBD1 agrees at 9 bases. In nucleotides, the CDR3 is TGCGCCAGCAGCCCCTTCGGACAGGGGCCCTACAATGAGCAGTTCTTC. Translated: CASSPFGQGPYNEQFF. The whole variable domain, filled in from reference TRBV5-1 and TRBJ2-1, reads KAGVTQTPRYLIKTRGQQVTLSCSPISGHRSVSWYQQTPGQGLQFLFEYFSETQRNKGNFPGRFSGRQFSNSRSEMNVSTLELGDSALYLCASSPFGQGPYNEQFFGPGTRLTVL.